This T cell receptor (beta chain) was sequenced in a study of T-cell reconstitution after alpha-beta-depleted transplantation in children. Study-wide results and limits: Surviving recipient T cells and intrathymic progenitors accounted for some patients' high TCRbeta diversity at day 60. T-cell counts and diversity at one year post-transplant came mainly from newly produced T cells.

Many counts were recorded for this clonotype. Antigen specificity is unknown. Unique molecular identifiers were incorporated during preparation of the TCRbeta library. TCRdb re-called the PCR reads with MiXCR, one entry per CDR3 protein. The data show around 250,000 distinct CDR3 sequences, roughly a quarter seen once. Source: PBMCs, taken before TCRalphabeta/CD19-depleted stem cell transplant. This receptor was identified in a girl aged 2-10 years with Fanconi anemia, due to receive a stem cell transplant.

CDR3 sequence: CSAIGQSSKTQYF. The CDR3 DNA is TGCAGTGCGATAGGACAGTCTTCAAAGACCCAGTACTTC. The V call is TRBV20-1, the J call TRBJ2-5, with a tentative D call TRBD1 (6 bases). The CDR3 runs to 13 residues. The V end lost 6 bases, the J end lost 6 bases, and 17 bases lay between the germline ends. The V gene's germline CDR1 is DFQATT and CDR2 SNEGSKA (reference sequence).